The clone carrying this T cell receptor (beta chain) came up a few times. Its matching antigen is unknown. The CDR3 is 14 amino acids. The V end was cut by 0 bases, the J end by 5 bases, with 10 bases between. CDR1 LNHNV and CDR2 YYDKDF come from the germline V gene (reference sequence). The data derive from a study of T cells in Graves' hyperthyroidism and ophthalmopathy. Study conclusions and caveats: A model of 13 V-J pairs discriminated ophthalmopathy from stable hyperthyroidism.

No ophthalmopathy progression within 18 months constituted stable Graves' hyperthyroidism. In patients aged 18 to 65, hyperthyroidism was newly diagnosed, with duration under 2 months. TCR beta CDR3 regions were amplified from RNA transcripts. The HTBI primer set served for first-round RT-PCR of the TCR CDR3. In TCRdb, the multiplex PCR reads were re-called with MiXCR into one record per CDR3 protein. This sample has about 210,000 distinct CDR3 sequences, with about 15% found just once. V and J are TRBV15 and TRBJ1-2, with D tentatively TRBD1 (5 bases). The sequenced sample was blood. This TCR derives from a man aged 45 to 65 with Graves' hyperthyroidism. CDR3 in amino acids: CATSRDGGWYGYTF. CDR3 DNA sequence: TGTGCCACCAGCAGAGACGGGGGTTGGTATGGCTACACCTTC.